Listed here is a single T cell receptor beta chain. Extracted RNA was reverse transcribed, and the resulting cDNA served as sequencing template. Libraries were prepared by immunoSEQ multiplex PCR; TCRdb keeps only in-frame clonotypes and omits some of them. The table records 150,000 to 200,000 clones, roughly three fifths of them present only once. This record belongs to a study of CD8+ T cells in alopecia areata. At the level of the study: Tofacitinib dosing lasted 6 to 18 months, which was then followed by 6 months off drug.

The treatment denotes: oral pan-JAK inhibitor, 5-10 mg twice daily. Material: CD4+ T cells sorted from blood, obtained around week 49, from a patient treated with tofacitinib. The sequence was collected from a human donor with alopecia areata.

The CDR3 sequence: CATSRVGGSAFF. The CDR3 nucleotides are TGTGCCACCAGCAGAGTGGGGGGTTCGGCTTTCTTT. The chain recombines TRBV15 with TRBJ1-1, with a weak D call TRBD1 (5 bases). Trimming pared 1 base from V and 11 bases from J, leaving 11 bases between. This CDR3 comprises 12 residues. From germline, CDR1 is LNHNV and CDR2 YYDKDF (reference sequence). Based on the CDR3 plus reference TRBV15 and TRBJ1-1, the full variable domain is DAMVIQNPRYQVTQFGKPVTLSCSQTLNHNVMYWYQQKSSQAPKLLFHYYDKDFNNEADTPDNFQSRRPNTSFCFLDIRSPGLGDTAMYLCATSRVGGSAFFGQGTRLTVV.